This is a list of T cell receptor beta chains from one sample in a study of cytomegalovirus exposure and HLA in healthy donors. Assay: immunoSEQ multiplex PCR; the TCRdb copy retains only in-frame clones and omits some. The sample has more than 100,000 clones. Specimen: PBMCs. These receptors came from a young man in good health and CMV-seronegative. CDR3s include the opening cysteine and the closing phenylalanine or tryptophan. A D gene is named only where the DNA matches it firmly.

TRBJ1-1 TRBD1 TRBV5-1 CASSPRTGAGTEAFF
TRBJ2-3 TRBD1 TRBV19 CASRQGSTDTQYF
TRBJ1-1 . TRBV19 CASSMSQGFVEAFF
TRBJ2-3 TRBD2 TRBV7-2 CASSFRLAGTHVGDTQYF
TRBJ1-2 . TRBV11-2 CASSLDFQVINYGYTF
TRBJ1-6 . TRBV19 CASSIGDYYNSPLHF
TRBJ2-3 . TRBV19 CASSIQRTYTDTQYF
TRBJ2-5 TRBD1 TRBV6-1 CASTTDRSKKTQYF
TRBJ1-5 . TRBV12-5 CASGFIQGLGNQPQHF
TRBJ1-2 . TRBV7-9 CASSLGQFYGYTF
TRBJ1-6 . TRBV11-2 CASSPVRGSPLHF
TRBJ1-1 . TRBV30 CAWSVLPRGEAFF
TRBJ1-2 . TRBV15 CATSGGLDYTF
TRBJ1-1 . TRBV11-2 CASSHGSGANTEAFF
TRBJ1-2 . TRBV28 CASSFLGGRRNGYTF
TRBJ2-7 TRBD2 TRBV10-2 CASTPTSGSAIPYEQYF
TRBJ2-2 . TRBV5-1 CASSLSGMTGELFF
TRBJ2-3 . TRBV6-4 CASSDAGDTDTQYF
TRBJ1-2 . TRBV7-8 CASSPERATNYGYTF
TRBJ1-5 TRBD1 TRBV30 CAWGSGTGGWRQPQHF
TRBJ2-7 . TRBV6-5 CAASAGQGSYEQYF
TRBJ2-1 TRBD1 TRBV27 CASSLRGGQGVVGQFF
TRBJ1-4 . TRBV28 CASSFREGKTNEKLFF
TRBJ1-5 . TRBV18 CASSPGSREFSNQPQHF
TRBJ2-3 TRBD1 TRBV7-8 CASSPATGSDTQYF
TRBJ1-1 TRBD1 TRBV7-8 CASSLKGQVMNTEAFF
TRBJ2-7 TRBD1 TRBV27 CASRRRTGLKEGEQYF
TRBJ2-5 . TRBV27 CASSLQGLGGETQYF
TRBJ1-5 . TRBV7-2 CASSLTPLNNQPQHF
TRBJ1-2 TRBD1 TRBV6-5 CASSLLLTGGNGYTF
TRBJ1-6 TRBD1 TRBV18 CASRPGTGNLIPLHF
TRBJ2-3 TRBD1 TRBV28 CASIQGGTDTQYF
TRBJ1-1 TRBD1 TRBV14 CASSQTRGRVTEAFF
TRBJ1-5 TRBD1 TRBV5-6 CASSLGGDRVSNQPQHF
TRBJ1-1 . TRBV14 CASSQGTGYLAEAFF
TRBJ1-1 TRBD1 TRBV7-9 CASRHSWTGETEAFF
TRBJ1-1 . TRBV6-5 CASSTGGQGTEAFF
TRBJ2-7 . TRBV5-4 CAYEPQDSYEQYF
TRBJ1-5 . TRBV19 CASSIVVTNQPQHF
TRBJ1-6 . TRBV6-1 CASRHRDNSPLHF
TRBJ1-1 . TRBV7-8 CASSLTRGNTEAFF
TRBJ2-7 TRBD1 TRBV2 CASSARLQGASYEQYF
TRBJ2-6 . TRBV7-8 CASSLAQGSGANVLTF
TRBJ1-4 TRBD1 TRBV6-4 CASKRATGVEKLFF
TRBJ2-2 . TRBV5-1 CASSLGRLPNTGELFF
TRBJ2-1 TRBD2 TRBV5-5 CASSLWSSGGADEQFF
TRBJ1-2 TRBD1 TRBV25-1 CASSGGTGIYGYTF
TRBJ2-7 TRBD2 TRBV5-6 CASSLRTSGYYEQYF
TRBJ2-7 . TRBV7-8 CASSFSGTPGYEQYF
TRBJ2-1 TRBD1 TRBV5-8 CASSLGQGDNEQFF
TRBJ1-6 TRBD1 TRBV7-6 CASSLAGQGNSPLHF
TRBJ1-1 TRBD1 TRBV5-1 CASSSYMGQGSNTEAFF
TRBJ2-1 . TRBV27 CASSSGSRANEQFF
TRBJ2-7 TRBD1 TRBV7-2 CASSFKGASQSAVYEQYF
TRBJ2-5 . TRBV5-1 CASSTGEETQYF
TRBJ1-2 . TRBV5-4 CASNREVLNYGYTF
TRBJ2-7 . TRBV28 CASTPGGGLYEQYF
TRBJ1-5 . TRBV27 CASSPSRNQPQHF
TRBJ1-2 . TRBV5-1 CASRPGLDYGYTF